The 20 T cell receptor beta chains below all came from one sample that was sequenced in a study of T cell repertoires in cytomegalovirus infection. Each CDR3 protein gets one entry after TCRdb re-called the reads with MiXCR. The repertoire consists of over 100,000 distinct CDR3 sequences, with roughly a tenth occurring once and the leading ten covering 31%. These receptors' antigens are unknown. Material for sequencing was PBMCs, sequenced either directly or after in vitro stimulation (not recorded which). The receptors stem from a human donor in good health (CMV status not recorded). Some clones in this sample may be carry-over from other donors' samples.

V gene TRBV12-3 or TRBV12-4 combines with J gene TRBJ2-3; 11 nucleotides agree with TRBD2. V dropped 5 bases and J dropped 3; count of bases not matched to a gene: 10. The CDR3 is made up of 17 amino acids. The CDR3 reads CASSGTGRLAGTDTQYF. CDR3 in DNA: TGTGCCAGCAGTGGGACAGGGCGACTAGCGGGAACAGATACGCAGTATTTT.

This clonotype was seen at least ten times. The rearrangement uses TRBV7-9 and TRBJ1-5; tentative D call: TRBD1 (5 bases). CDR3 length equals 15 residues. In germline, CDR1 is SEHNR, CDR2 FQNEAQ (reference sequence). Deletions cut 0 bases from V and 4 bases from J, with 10 bases between. The CDR3 sequence is CASSLAGTANQPQHF. DNA for the CDR3: TGTGCCAGCAGCTTAGCCGGGACGGCAAATCAGCCCCAGCATTTT.

This clonotype was detected many times. The genes are TRBV24-1 and TRBJ2-5; 14 nucleotides match TRBD2. Germline-derived CDR1 and CDR2 are KGHDR and SFDVKD. V dropped 5 bases and J dropped 1; count of bases not matched to a gene: 8. CDR3 length: 18 amino acids. The CDR3 nucleotides read TGTGCCACCAGTGGTATGACTAGCGGGAGGGCCGTCCAAGAGACCCAGTACTTC. The encoded protein is CATSGMTSGRAVQETQYF.

This clonotype has a count of ten or more. The V gene is TRBV10-3, the J gene TRBJ2-3; D might be TRBD1 (6 bases). V gave up 0 bases and J gave up 2 bases, with 15 bases separating them. This CDR3 region has 17 residues. Germline V gene lookup returns CDR1 ENHRY and CDR2 SYGVKD. CDR3 bases: TGTGCCATCAGTGAGTCGAAGAGGACAGACCTCACAGATACGCAGTATTTT. This gives the protein CAISESKRTDLTDTQYF.

This clonotype was seen at least ten times. This chain connects TRBV6-5 to TRBJ1-5; no clear D. V shed 3 bases and J shed 0 bases, with 6 bases lying between them. This CDR3 is built from 14 residues. Germline CDR1 is MNHEY and CDR2 is SVGAGI. The CDR3 loop is CASSYSHSNQPQHF. The DNA for the CDR3 is TGTGCCAGCAGTTATTCGCATAGCAATCAGCCCCAGCATTTT.

In this sample, this clonotype turned up many times. This chain joins TRBV10-3 and TRBJ1-2; 7 bases line up with TRBD1. Trimming cost V 6 bases and J 0 bases; bases outside gene matches: 4. CDR1 is ENHRY, CDR2 SYGVKD, per germline. There are 14 residues in the CDR3. The CDR3, as DNA: TGTGCCATCAGCTTACAGGGGACTAACTATGGCTACACCTTC. Protein product: CAISLQGTNYGYTF.

The table lists this clonotype with many counts. The chain combines TRBV2 with TRBJ1-1; TRBD1 matches 7 bases. This CDR3 contains 14 residues. Trimming took 6 bases from V and 1 from J; bases not matched to a gene: 5. Germline V gene sequence: CDR1 SNHLY, CDR2 FYNNEI. The CDR3 spells CASSSRTGNTEAFF. The CDR3 DNA reads TGTGCCAGCAGCAGCCGGACAGGGAACACTGAAGCTTTCTTT.

This clonotype was picked up a small number of times. The genes are TRBV24-1 and TRBJ2-1; D gene ambiguous. V gave up 6 bases and J gave up 9 bases, with 11 bases separating them. Germline-derived CDR1 and CDR2 are KGHDR and SFDVKD. This CDR3 spans 12 amino acids. CDR3 amino acids: CATSPGWGEQFF. The CDR3, as DNA: TGTGCCACCAGTCCCGGGTGGGGTGAGCAGTTCTTC.

This clonotype was counted at least ten times. The rearrangement joins TRBV28 to TRBJ2-7, with D perhaps matching TRBD1 or TRBD2 (7 bases each). Germline V gene lookup returns CDR1 MDHEN and CDR2 SYDVKM. CDR3 length: 16 residues. Deletions cut 2 bases from V and 2 bases from J, with 16 bases between. The CDR3 coding sequence is TGTGCCAGCAGTTTAGGGAGGGGAGGACAGGCCTACGAGCAGTACGTC. Protein: CASSLGRGGQAYEQYV.

The chain links TRBV19 to TRBJ1-5, with 12 nucleotides matching TRBD1. Germline V gene lookup returns CDR1 LNHDA and CDR2 SQIVND (reference sequence). Germline trimming cut 7 bases from V and 4 bases from J; bases unmatched to any gene: 5. The CDR3 has 15 residues. DNA of the CDR3: TGTGCCAGTAAGGGACAGGGGGCGACTAATCAGCCCCAGCATTTT. Translation: CASKGQGATNQPQHF.

This clonotype was counted only a few times. V and J are TRBV7-4 and TRBJ1-6; D gene ambiguous. The CDR3 runs to 15 residues. CDR1 and CDR2 from the germline V gene are SGHVT and SQSDAQ. Trimming shortened V by 0 bases and J by 10 bases, and 13 bases separated the two germline ends. CDR3 sequence: CASSLAAGENSPLHF. In DNA, the CDR3 is TGTGCCAGCAGCTTAGCCGCCGGTGAGAACTCACCCCTCCACTTT.

This clonotype was counted many times. The gene calls are TRBV6-1 and TRBJ1-2, with 12 bases fitting TRBD1. Germline CDR1 and CDR2: MNHNS and SASEGT. This CDR3 is 15 amino acids long. V lost 4 bases to trimming and J lost 7 bases; unmatched junction nucleotides: 7. CDR3 sequence (DNA): TGTGCCAGCAGTGGACCGGGACAGGGGGCCGGTGGCTACACCTTC. Translated: CASSGPGQGAGGYTF.

This clonotype was detected a few times. CDR3 sequence reads: CASSFREGIQYF. The CDR3 bases are TGTGCCAGCAGCTTCCGGGAGGGCATTCAGTACTTC. The chain couples TRBV5-4 to TRBJ2-4, with TRBD2 identical over 8 bases. CDR1 SGHNT and CDR2 YYREEE come from the germline V gene (reference sequence). The ends lost 2 bases at V and 9 bases at J; junction bases unmatched: 1. The CDR3 is made up of 12 amino acids.

This clonotype was detected ten times or more. The chain recombines TRBV27 with TRBJ2-7; 7 bases fit TRBD1. Losses at the gene ends were 9 bases for V and 6 bases for J; bases not matched to a gene: 11. Looked up from germline, CDR1 is MNHEY and CDR2 is SMNVEV (reference sequence). The CDR3 is 13 amino acids. The CDR3 region is CARRADRALEQYV. CDR3 nucleotides: TGTGCCAGACGGGCCGACAGGGCCCTCGAGCAGTACGTC.

The J gene is TRBJ1-1, the V gene TRBV19; D perhaps matches TRBD1 (6 bases). The V end was cut by 6 bases, the J end by 3 bases, with 14 bases between. Germline CDR1 is LNHDA and CDR2 is SQIVND (reference sequence). The length of the CDR3 is 14 residues. Here the CDR3 reads CASRQIGQYTEAFF. The CDR3 nucleotides read TGTGCCAGTAGGCAGATAGGACAGTACACTGAAGCTTTCTTT.

The chain carries TRBV30 and TRBJ1-1; no firm D call. This CDR3 has 13 amino acids. From germline, CDR1 is GTSNPN and CDR2 SVGIG (reference sequence). V dropped 4 bases and J dropped 8 bases, with 17 bases sitting between them. CDR3 amino acids: CAWISDGLREAFF. The CDR3 nucleotides are TGTGCCTGGATATCGGACGGCTTGAGAGAAGCTTTCTTT. The full variable domain, rest sourced from reference TRBV30 and TRBJ1-1, is SQTIHQWPATLVQPVGSPLSLECTVEGTSNPNLYWYRQAAGRGLQLLFYSVGIGQISSEVPQNLSASRPQDRQFILSSKKLLLSDSGFYLCAWISDGLREAFFGQGTRLTVV.

There are many counts of this clonotype. The chain uses TRBV12-3 or TRBV12-4 and TRBJ2-1; 12 bases agree with TRBD2. The CDR3 has 18 amino acids. Germline trimming cut 3 bases from V and 4 bases from J; bases unmatched to any gene: 10. The CDR3 coding sequence is TGTGCCAGCAGTTTGGGCCTAGCGGGAGGGATTCAGTACAATGAGCAGTTCTTC. This translates into CASSLGLAGGIQYNEQFF.

The CDR3, as DNA: TGTGCCAGCAGCCCAGGACTAGCCTCCTACGAGCAGTACTTC. Its protein is CASSPGLASYEQYF. The chain is built from TRBV7-2 and TRBJ2-7; 8 nucleotides line up with TRBD2. Trimming took 5 bases from V and 0 from J; bases not matched to a gene: 3. The CDR3 spans 14 residues. Germline V CDR1 and CDR2: SGHTA, FQGNSA.

This clonotype was seen repeatedly, ten times or more. The V call is TRBV12-3 or TRBV12-4, the J call TRBJ2-1; D not resolved. This CDR3 spans 15 amino acids. V was pared by 3 bases and J by 5 bases, with 14 bases between. CDR3 sequence: CASSFDSPLNNEQFF. The DNA of the CDR3 is TGTGCCAGCAGTTTCGACTCCCCTCTAAACAATGAGCAGTTCTTC.

This clonotype has just one count. The rearrangement uses TRBV2 and TRBJ1-6, with a tentative D call TRBD1 (6 bases). The CDR3 has 15 residues. V dropped 9 bases and J dropped 0 bases, with 12 bases sitting between them. Germline CDR1 reads SNHLY; CDR2 reads FYNNEI. The DNA of the CDR3 is TGTGCCAGTCGGACAGACAGCTCCTATAATTCACCCCTCCACTTT. This translates into CASRTDSSYNSPLHF.